These 15 T cell receptor beta chains were sequenced from one sample in a study of cytomegalovirus exposure and HLA in healthy donors. The protocol was immunoSEQ multiplex PCR, while the TCRdb copy is restricted to in-frame clones and leaves out a portion. The sample contains about 200,000 clones, 86% of which appear only once. Sequencing was done on a sample of PBMCs. Receptor source: a woman under 30 in good health and CMV-seronegative.

This clone was seen a single time. The CDR3 reads CASSAGRGGVVAVQPQHF. The CDR3 bases are TGTGCCAGCAGTGCGGGCAGGGGTGGAGTTGTCGCCGTGCAGCCCCAGCATTTT. This chain connects TRBV6-1 to TRBJ1-5; D is possibly TRBD1 (6 bases). Between the trimmed V and J ends, which lost 4 bases and 7 bases, there was a span of 26 bases. CDR1 and CDR2 (germline): MNHNS, SASEGT. CDR3 length equals 18 residues.

V gene TRBV30 combines with J gene TRBJ2-7; D is unresolved. V lost 0 bases and J lost 6, with 12 bases in between. The CDR3 totals 13 residues. Germline V CDR1 and CDR2: GTSNPN, SVGIG (reference sequence). For the CDR3, the DNA is TGTGCCTGGAGTGTAAGACTCCGCACCGAGCAGTACTTC. It translates to CAWSVRLRTEQYF.

The chain joins TRBV19 to TRBJ1-5; a weak D match, TRBD1 (6 bases). Trimming took off 0 bases at V and 2 bases at J, with 8 bases between the two ends. The CDR3 spans 15 residues. Per the germline V gene, CDR1 is LNHDA and CDR2 is SQIVND (reference sequence). The DNA for the CDR3 is TGTGCCAGTAGTATAGATCACAGGGGCAATCAGCCCCAGCATTTT. It encodes CASSIDHRGNQPQHF. Full variable domain (missing parts from reference TRBV19 and TRBJ1-5): DGGITQSPKYLFRKEGQNVTLSCEQNLNHDAMYWYRQDPGQGLRLIYYSQIVNDFQKGDIAEGYSVSREKKESFPLTVTSAQKNPTAFYLCASSIDHRGNQPQHFGDGTRLSIL.

V usage is TRBV27 and J usage is TRBJ2-3; 9 bases are shared with TRBD1. This CDR3 has 15 residues. Germline values: CDR1 MNHEY, CDR2 SMNVEV (reference sequence). V was clipped by 5 bases and J by 2 bases; unmatched bases: 5. The CDR3 here is CASSNRGRVTDTQYF. The CDR3 nucleotides read TGTGCCAGCAGTAACAGGGGGCGAGTCACAGATACGCAGTATTTT.

The chain employs TRBV6-5 and TRBJ1-5, with 10 bases matching TRBD1. The CDR3 spans 14 residues. J gave up 5 bases and V 5 bases, and 3 bases lay outside the gene matches. Germline V CDR1 and CDR2: MNHEY, SVGAGI. The CDR3 spells CASSPDRGYQPQHF. The CDR3 DNA reads as TGTGCCAGCAGTCCGGACAGGGGGTATCAGCCCCAGCATTTT.

V and J are TRBV5-1 and TRBJ2-6; 8 nucleotides agree with TRBD2. Germline CDR1 is SGHRS and CDR2 is YFSETQ. The junction had 5 bases not matched to a gene; V was cut back by 0 bases and J by 0 bases. The CDR3 runs 18 residues. CDR3 protein: CASSLVAAGGSGANVLTF. The CDR3 nucleotides read TGCGCCAGCAGCTTGGTGGCGGCGGGAGGCTCTGGGGCCAACGTCCTGACTTTC.

The chain carries TRBV29-1 and TRBJ2-2; D unclear. Germline CDR1 SQVTM, CDR2 ANQGSEA. The CDR3 has 14 amino acids. V was clipped by 2 bases and J by 8 bases, with 15 bases between them. CDR3: CSVEMELFGGELFF. CDR3 DNA sequence: TGCAGCGTTGAAATGGAGTTATTCGGGGGGGAGCTGTTTTTT.

The rearrangement joins TRBV6-5 to TRBJ2-1; TRBD2 agrees at 8 bases. Germline CDR1 reads MNHEY; CDR2 reads SVGAGI. V lost 10 bases to trimming and J lost 5 bases; unmatched junction nucleotides: 10. The CDR3 totals 14 residues. CDR3 region: CATVKRGLHNEQFF. Written as DNA, the CDR3 is TGTGCCACCGTTAAGCGGGGGCTACACAATGAGCAGTTCTTC.

This clone was recorded only once. The chain employs TRBV19 and TRBJ1-3; tentative D call: TRBD1 (6 bases). This CDR3 contains 16 residues. Germline values: CDR1 LNHDA, CDR2 SQIVND (reference sequence). Trimming stripped 1 base from V and 2 bases from J, with 12 bases between. The CDR3 DNA sequence: TGTGCCAGTAGTATAGGGACAGTCCTCACTGGAAACACCATATATTTT. Translated: CASSIGTVLTGNTIYF.

The chain employs TRBV2 and TRBJ2-1, with TRBD1 identical over 10 bases. Looked up from germline, CDR1 is SNHLY and CDR2 is FYNNEI. V dropped 1 base and J dropped 6; count of bases not matched to a gene: 3. The CDR3 sequence is 15 residues long. CDR3 sequence reads: CASSEDGQGGNEQFF. CDR3 nucleotides: TGTGCCAGCAGTGAAGACGGACAGGGGGGCAATGAGCAGTTCTTC.

This chain links TRBV30 with TRBJ2-2; 13 bases line up with TRBD2. V shed 0 bases, J shed 6 bases, and the junction held 1 base outside the gene matches. Germline CDR1 reads GTSNPN; CDR2 reads SVGIG (reference sequence). The length of the CDR3 is 15 residues. The CDR3 nucleotides are TGTGCCTGGAGTGTACTAGCGGGGGGGCCCGGGGAGCTGTTTTTT. The encoded protein is CAWSVLAGGPGELFF.

This clone was detected a few times. The chain carries TRBV2 and TRBJ1-2; D perhaps matches TRBD1 (5 bases). Germline loops: CDR1 SNHLY, CDR2 FYNNEI. The V end lost 3 bases, the J end lost 6 bases, and 11 bases lay between the germline ends. The CDR3 extends over 13 amino acids. The CDR3, as DNA: TGTGCCAGCAGTGATGCAGGGTTGGATGGCTACACCTTC. Amino acid sequence: CASSDAGLDGYTF.

The V and J genes are TRBV10-1 and TRBJ2-3; 9 bases line up with TRBD1. The V segment lost 6 bases and the J segment 7 bases; nucleotides outside the gene matches: 8. This CDR3 has 14 residues. CDR1 is WNHNN and CDR2 is SYGVQD in the germline V gene (reference sequence). CDR3 residues: CASSGQGRINTQYF. The CDR3 DNA reads TGCGCCAGCAGCGGACAGGGGAGGATTAATACGCAGTATTTT.

V gene TRBV9 combines with J gene TRBJ2-3; the match to TRBD2 covers 9 bases. The trim removed 2 bases at V and 2 bases at J, leaving 9 bases unmatched. The CDR3 has 17 residues. CDR1 is SGDLS, CDR2 YYNGEE, per germline. As DNA, the CDR3 is TGTGCCAGCAGCGTCGGGTTAGCGGGGGCCTACACAGATACGCAGTATTTT. It specifies CASSVGLAGAYTDTQYF. Full variable domain (missing parts from reference TRBV9 and TRBJ2-3): DSGVTQTPKHLITATGQRVTLRCSPRSGDLSVYWYQQSLDQGLQFLIQYYNGEERAKGNILERFSAQQFPDLHSELNLSSLELGDSALYFCASSVGLAGAYTDTQYFGPGTRLTVL.

In this sample, this clone turned up once. This chain connects TRBV9 to TRBJ2-1; weak D call: TRBD2 (6 bases). This CDR3 has 13 residues. V was shortened by 0 bases and J by 14 bases, with 15 bases between the two germline ends. Germline V gene sequence: CDR1 SGDLS, CDR2 YYNGEE. The CDR3 loop reads CASSVATGGIEFF. The CDR3 DNA follows: TGTGCCAGCAGCGTAGCTACAGGCGGGATTGAGTTCTTC.